This entry lists 29 T cell receptor beta chains sequenced from one sample in a study of shared clonotypes between healthy human individuals. CD45RO-negative, CCR7-positively selected cells formed the naive CD8 fraction, excluding terminally differentiated effector memory CD45RA+ cells. Sequenced by immunoSEQ multiplex PCR; TCRdb stores in-frame clones only, minus some. This sample has fewer than 850,000 clones; about 97% occur once, and the top ten carry less than 0.25%. The sequenced material came from naive CD8+ T cells sorted from blood. All receptors come from a young man in good health.

In this sample, this clone turned up once. The chain is built from TRBV11-2 and TRBJ1-6; D is undetermined. Germline CDR1 is SGHAT and CDR2 is FQNNGV. CDR3 length: 14 residues. Trimming took off 2 bases at V and 7 bases at J, with 9 bases between the two ends. CDR3 nucleotides: TGTGCCAGCAGCTTATGGTCCCTCAATTCACCCCTCCACTTT. It is translated as CASSLWSLNSPLHF.

The chain is built from TRBV7-9 and TRBJ2-7; 7 bases fit TRBD2. J was trimmed by 0 bases and V by 5 bases; bases with no gene match: 16. The length of the CDR3 is 18 residues. In germline, CDR1 is SEHNR, CDR2 FQNEAQ (reference sequence). This chain's CDR3 is CASSRAGGGRGSSYEQYF. CDR3 DNA: TGTGCCAGCAGCCGAGCGGGTGGCGGGAGAGGTAGCTCCTACGAGCAGTACTTC.

The DNA of the CDR3 is TGTGCCTGGAGTGTGTCTGGGAGGGGAAATGAGCAGTTCTTC. Translating it yields CAWSVSGRGNEQFF. This rearrangement joins TRBV30 to TRBJ2-1, with 7 nucleotides matching TRBD2. The CDR3 runs to 14 residues. Germline CDR1 reads GTSNPN; CDR2 reads SVGIG (reference sequence). Losses at the gene ends were 0 bases for V and 7 bases for J; bases not matched to a gene: 6.

This chain uses TRBV7-9 with TRBJ2-3, with 9 nucleotides matching TRBD2. The ends lost 1 base at V and 13 bases at J; junction bases unmatched: 3. There are 12 residues in the CDR3. Germline V lookup: CDR1 SEHNR, CDR2 FQNEAQ (reference sequence). The CDR3 sequence: CASSLVAGDKYF. CDR3 sequence (DNA): TGTGCCAGCAGCTTAGTAGCGGGAGATAAGTATTTT. The full variable domain, in which reference TRBV7-9 and TRBJ2-3 provide the parts outside the CDR3, is DTGVSQNPRHKITKRGQNVTFRCDPISEHNRLYWYRQTLGQGPEFLTYFQNEAQLEKSRLLSDRFSAERPKGSFSTLEIQRTEQGDSAMYLCASSLVAGDKYFGPGTRLTVL.

This clone is a singleton in its sample. The rearrangement uses TRBV11-2 and TRBJ2-7, with TRBD1 as a possible D gene (6 bases). The CDR3 length is 14 residues. Trimming cost V 10 bases and J 0 bases, with 16 bases left between them. Germline V CDR1 and CDR2: SGHAT, FQNNGV. The CDR3 loop reads CATEPRRGSYEQYF. DNA of the CDR3: TGTGCCACCGAGCCCCGCAGGGGCTCCTACGAGCAGTACTTC.

V is TRBV4-1 and J is TRBJ1-1, with D perhaps matching TRBD1 (6 bases). V was cut by 1 base and J by 5 bases, with 17 bases left in between. CDR1 is MGHRA and CDR2 is YSYEKL in the germline V gene. CDR3 length: 16 residues. CDR3 loop: CASSQGAGDGGTEAFF. The CDR3 DNA reads as TGCGCCAGCAGCCAAGGGGCAGGGGATGGTGGGACTGAAGCTTTCTTT.

The rearrangement uses TRBV2 and TRBJ2-3; D not resolved. Trimming removed 4 bases from V and 4 bases from J, with 6 bases in between. Germline-derived CDR1 and CDR2 are SNHLY and FYNNEI. The CDR3 is 12 amino acids. CDR3 sequence reads: CASSGLADTQYF. The CDR3 coding sequence is TGTGCCAGCAGTGGCTTGGCAGATACGCAGTATTTT.

The J gene is TRBJ2-7, the V gene TRBV5-1; D could derive from TRBD1 or TRBD2 (5 bases each). The CDR3 length is 14 residues. Germline CDR1 reads SGHRS; CDR2 reads YFSETQ. V was cut by 4 bases and J by 3 bases, with 14 bases left in between. The CDR3 protein is CASSLRDGIYEQYF. CDR3 in DNA: TGCGCCAGCAGCCTCCGGGACGGCATCTACGAGCAGTACTTC.

V usage is TRBV6-1 and J usage is TRBJ1-2; D ambiguous. From germline, CDR1 is MNHNS and CDR2 SASEGT. This CDR3 spans 12 amino acids. The V end lost 7 bases, the J end lost 6 bases, and 12 bases lay between the germline ends. The CDR3 reads CASTTNRDGYTF. CDR3 in DNA: TGTGCCAGCACCACGAATAGGGATGGCTACACCTTC.

This clone has only a few counts. This chain links TRBV6-5 with TRBJ1-2; D unresolved. From germline, CDR1 is MNHEY and CDR2 SVGAGI. The length of the CDR3 is 13 residues. V was clipped by 6 bases and J by 5 bases, with 13 bases between them. The CDR3 loop reads CASSLAQDYGYTF. CDR3 bases: TGTGCCAGCAGCTTAGCTCAGGATTATGGCTACACCTTC.

The rearrangement joins TRBV5-5 to TRBJ2-1; D may be TRBD1 or TRBD2 (5 bases each). CDR3 length equals 12 residues. The V end lost 0 bases, the J end lost 9 bases, and 7 bases lay between the germline ends. The germline V gene has CDR1 SGHKS and CDR2 YYEKEE (reference sequence). CDR3 region: CASSLVGVEQFF. The CDR3 DNA reads TGTGCCAGCAGCTTGGTGGGGGTTGAGCAGTTCTTC.

V and J are TRBV7-8 and TRBJ2-7; D is ambiguous. The CDR3 is 11 residues long. Germline lookup yields CDR1 SGHVS and CDR2 FQNEAQ. Trimming pared 6 bases from V and 2 bases from J, leaving 5 bases between. The CDR3 DNA sequence: TGTGCCAGCAGTTCGACCTACGAGCAGTACTTC. Protein sequence: CASSSTYEQYF. The full variable domain, with the rest looked up from reference TRBV7-8 and TRBJ2-7, is GAGVSQSPRYKVAKRGQDVALRCDPISGHVSLFWYQQALGQGPEFLTYFQNEAQLDKSGLPSDRFFAERPEGSVSTLKIQRTQQEDSAVYLCASSSTYEQYFGPGTRLTVT.

This chain joins TRBV5-6 and TRBJ1-1, with D possibly TRBD1 on 6 matching bases. CDR1 SGHDT and CDR2 YYEEEE come from the germline V gene. This CDR3 comprises 17 residues. Trimming left V 4 bases short and J 3 bases short, with 22 bases between. The CDR3 DNA sequence: TGTGCCAGCAGCCGTCCCTCCACCAGGGGCGCATACACTGAAGCTTTCTTT. Translated, it gives CASSRPSTRGAYTEAFF.

In its sample, this clone was seen once. The chain has TRBV10-1 and TRBJ2-7, with 7 bases matching TRBD2. Germline V gene sequence: CDR1 WNHNN, CDR2 SYGVQD (reference sequence). The CDR3 extends over 15 amino acids. V was pared by 3 bases and J by 2 bases, with 7 bases of the junction left unmatched. The CDR3 DNA sequence: TGCGCCAGCAGTGAACTGGCTAGCGGAGCCTACGAGCAGTACTTC. Protein product: CASSELASGAYEQYF.

This clone was counted a single time. The rearrangement links TRBV13 to TRBJ2-7; 10 bases agree with TRBD1. CDR1 and CDR2 (germline): PRHDT, FYEKMQ (reference sequence). The CDR3 is made up of 18 amino acids. V shed 0 bases, J shed 2 bases, and the junction held 10 bases outside the gene matches. The CDR3 region is CASSLGTGGQRAAYEQYF. In DNA form, the CDR3 reads TGTGCCAGCAGCTTAGGGACAGGGGGCCAGCGGGCAGCCTACGAGCAGTACTTC.

J is TRBJ2-1 and V is TRBV7-9; TRBD2 matches at 8 bases. This CDR3 is 15 amino acids long. Trimming took 1 base from V and 7 from J; bases not matched to a gene: 6. Germline CDR1 SEHNR, CDR2 FQNEAQ (reference sequence). CDR3 nucleotide sequence: TGTGCCAGCAGCTTAGTAGCCCGGGGGGGGAATGAGCAGTTCTTC. As protein: CASSLVARGGNEQFF.

This chain connects TRBV6-6 to TRBJ2-5, with no clear D. Trimming removed 7 bases at V and 2 bases at J, with 5 bases between. The CDR3 is made up of 11 amino acids. CDR1 MNHNY and CDR2 SVGAGI come from the germline V gene (reference sequence). Here the CDR3 DNA reads TGTGCCAGCATGGGACAAGAGACCCAGTACTTC. This gives the protein CASMGQETQYF.

This chain joins TRBV19 and TRBJ2-5; possibly TRBD1 or TRBD2 for D (5 bases each). The CDR3 runs to 13 residues. Between the trimmed V and J ends, which lost 5 bases and 3 bases, there was a span of 10 bases. CDR1 is LNHDA and CDR2 is SQIVND in the germline V gene (reference sequence). As DNA, the CDR3 is TGTGCCAGTAGTCCCCTGGGGGAAGAGACCCAGTACTTC. Amino acids: CASSPLGEETQYF.

The rearrangement uses TRBV9 and TRBJ1-2; 10 nucleotides line up with TRBD1. Germline CDR1 reads SGDLS; CDR2 reads YYNGEE. The CDR3 consists of 16 residues. V was clipped by 1 base and J by 8 bases; unmatched bases: 11. CDR3 in amino acids: CASSVKGEGQGKGYTF. CDR3 bases: TGTGCCAGCAGCGTAAAAGGAGAGGGACAGGGGAAAGGCTACACCTTC.

The V gene is TRBV7-9, the J gene TRBJ2-1, with 7 bases matching TRBD1. J lost 2 bases, V lost 1 base, and 2 bases had no gene match. Germline assignment: CDR1 SEHNR and CDR2 FQNEAQ (reference sequence). The CDR3 spans 15 residues. DNA of the CDR3: TGTGCCAGCAGCTTAGGACAGGGAACCTACAATGAGCAGTTCTTC. Residues: CASSLGQGTYNEQFF. Complete variable domain (other parts from reference TRBV7-9 and TRBJ2-1): DTGVSQNPRHKITKRGQNVTFRCDPISEHNRLYWYRQTLGQGPEFLTYFQNEAQLEKSRLLSDRFSAERPKGSFSTLEIQRTEQGDSAMYLCASSLGQGTYNEQFFGPGTRLTVL.

The chain recombines TRBV2 with TRBJ1-2; D not resolved. Germline-derived CDR1 and CDR2 are SNHLY and FYNNEI. Trimming pared 7 bases from V and 3 bases from J, leaving 3 bases between. The CDR3 has 10 amino acids. Here the CDR3 reads CASNDYGYTF. The CDR3 DNA is TGTGCCAGCAACGACTATGGCTACACCTTC.

The rearrangement uses TRBV7-2 and TRBJ1-3; D gene uncertain. Germline V gives CDR1 SGHTA, CDR2 FQGNSA. Trimming left V 0 bases short and J 2 bases short, with 14 bases between. The CDR3 sequence is 17 residues long. The CDR3 DNA sequence: TGTGCCAGCAGCTTAGCGTGGCGGGGTTCTACTGGAAACACCATATATTTT. This translates into CASSLAWRGSTGNTIYF.

As regards this clone: This specimen includes other DNA sequences encoding the same CDR3. The chain is built from TRBV2 and TRBJ2-5; unclear D gene. CDR1 and CDR2 (germline): SNHLY, FYNNEI. V was shortened by 3 bases and J by 5 bases, with 7 bases between the two germline ends. This CDR3 has 12 amino acids. CDR3 loop: CASSEFGETQYF. For the CDR3, the DNA is TGTGCCAGCAGTGAGTTTGGGGAGACCCAGTACTTC.

This clone showed up many times. This chain joins TRBV12-5 and TRBJ2-7, with 14 bases lining up with TRBD2. Germline values: CDR1 LGHNT, CDR2 FRNRAP. V lost 5 bases to trimming and J lost 2 bases; unmatched junction nucleotides: 14. The CDR3 runs 19 residues. The CDR3 DNA sequence: TGTGCTAGTGGTCCCCCTCCGGGACTAGCGGGAGTTCGGGCCTACGAGCAGTACTTC. Its translation is CASGPPPGLAGVRAYEQYF.

The chain links TRBV15 to TRBJ2-2, with D perhaps matching TRBD1 (5 bases). CDR1 is LNHNV, CDR2 YYDKDF, per germline (reference sequence). Trimming took 0 bases from V and 2 from J, leaving 10 bases between them. The CDR3 is 16 residues long. The CDR3 DNA reads TGTGCCACCAGCAGAGATACAGACAGTAACACCGGGGAGCTGTTTTTT. This codes for CATSRDTDSNTGELFF.

The rearrangement joins TRBV28 to TRBJ2-2; the D gene could be TRBD1 or TRBD2 (5 bases each). This CDR3 region has 17 residues. V was shortened by 5 bases and J by 4 bases, with 20 bases between the two germline ends. Germline assignment: CDR1 MDHEN and CDR2 SYDVKM. CDR3 amino acids: CASSQAIWDGSTGELFF. The DNA for the CDR3 is TGTGCCAGCAGTCAAGCGATTTGGGACGGCAGCACCGGGGAGCTGTTTTTT.

The chain combines TRBV11-2 with TRBJ1-3; a weak D match, TRBD1 (6 bases). CDR1 and CDR2 (germline): SGHAT, FQNNGV. The CDR3 covers 13 residues. Trimming left V 7 bases short and J 9 bases short, with 16 bases between. CDR3 loop: CASTVTGISTIYF. The CDR3 nucleotides read TGTGCCAGCACCGTTACAGGGATCAGCACCATATATTTT.

V and J are TRBV4-3 and TRBJ2-1; a weak D match, TRBD1 (5 bases). The germline V and J ends were trimmed by 0 bases and 14 bases, with 14 bases remaining between them. The CDR3 sequence is 13 residues long. Germline V gene data show CDR1 as LGHNA and CDR2 as YSLEER. Here the CDR3 reads CASSQDARAGKFF. CDR3 sequence (DNA): TGCGCCAGCAGCCAAGACGCTAGGGCAGGGAAGTTCTTC.

This clone was found once. The CDR3 sequence: CASSLGDHEQYF. The DNA of the CDR3 is TGTGCCAGCAGCTTAGGGGATCACGAGCAGTACTTC. The chain has TRBV7-2 and TRBJ2-7; D gene ambiguous. This CDR3 is built from 12 residues. Germline V gene lookup returns CDR1 SGHTA and CDR2 FQGNSA. With 1 base removed from V and 5 bases from J, the gap between germline ends came to 6 bases.